This T cell receptor beta chain was sequenced during a study of T cells in Graves' hyperthyroidism and ophthalmopathy. Looking at the study overall: Initial diagnosis, before any treatment, was when peripheral blood was collected. Broader study findings: The blood repertoire included most of the expanded thyroid clonotypes above 0.001. In validation, the model predicted ophthalmopathy. These predictions came a median about 6.8 months before onset.

Exclusion of patients followed from uncontrolled infection, other autoimmune disease, pregnancy or lactation. Looked up from germline, CDR1 is SGHTA and CDR2 is FQGNSA. The V end was cut by 1 base, the J end by 6 bases, with 13 bases between. The CDR3 is 14 residues long. The table lists this clonotype with many counts. Its antigen is undetermined. Amplification yielded TCR beta CDR3 regions, with RNA transcripts as the source. The primer set for the first-round RT-PCR of the TCR CDR3 was HTBI. TCRdb processed the multiplex PCR reads anew with MiXCR; each CDR3 protein has one entry. The sample has some 700,000 distinct CDR3 sequences, roughly 17% seen once.

The rearrangement joins TRBV7-2 to TRBJ2-7; a weak D match, TRBD2 (5 bases). The sequenced sample consisted of blood. This clonotype was obtained from a man aged 50 or older with Graves' hyperthyroidism. CDR3 protein: CASSLDRGRTEQYF. The CDR3 DNA follows: TGTGCCAGCAGCTTAGATCGAGGGCGCACCGAGCAGTACTTC.